This is a list of T cell receptor beta chains from one sample in a study of blood T cell repertoires in COVID-19. The table came from immunoSEQ multiplex PCR; TCRdb's copy has only in-frame clones and leaves some out. The data hold roughly 200,000 clones, with 88% observed a single time. The sequenced material came from peripheral blood. These TCRs come from a man between 40 and 49 years old with active or convalescent COVID-19. CDR3s include the opening cysteine and the closing phenylalanine or tryptophan. Fields, in order: V gene, CDR3 length, J gene, D gene, CDR3 protein. D genes are given only for firm matches.

v_call: TRBV10-3; cdr3_length: 15; j_call: TRBJ1-3; d_call: TRBD1; cdr3_aa: CAISGPSGGGDTIYF
v_call: TRBV5-1; cdr3_length: 16; j_call: TRBJ2-1; d_call: .; cdr3_aa: CASTYQGTSSYNEQFF
v_call: TRBV5-4; cdr3_length: 17; j_call: TRBJ2-7; d_call: TRBD1; cdr3_aa: CASSLSPGQRSSYEQYF
v_call: TRBV5-1; cdr3_length: 14; j_call: TRBJ1-1; d_call: .; cdr3_aa: CASSFLEKNTEAFF
v_call: TRBV5-4; cdr3_length: 16; j_call: TRBJ1-6; d_call: .; cdr3_aa: CASSLGSRGGNSPLHF
v_call: TRBV7-6; cdr3_length: 13; j_call: TRBJ1-2; d_call: .; cdr3_aa: CASSLDQNYGYTF
v_call: TRBV19; cdr3_length: 14; j_call: TRBJ2-3; d_call: TRBD1; cdr3_aa: CASSRDRTGDTQYF
v_call: TRBV7-9; cdr3_length: 15; j_call: TRBJ2-2; d_call: .; cdr3_aa: CASSLDLGGRGELFF
v_call: TRBV27; cdr3_length: 19; j_call: TRBJ1-6; d_call: .; cdr3_aa: CASSLRAAHIMDSRSPLHF
v_call: TRBV27; cdr3_length: 15; j_call: TRBJ2-7; d_call: TRBD1; cdr3_aa: CASSSDRARGIEQYF
v_call: TRBV30; cdr3_length: 17; j_call: TRBJ2-3; d_call: .; cdr3_aa: CAWRTPILVTGTDTQYF
v_call: TRBV19; cdr3_length: 13; j_call: TRBJ1-5; d_call: TRBD1; cdr3_aa: CASSDRANQPQHF
v_call: TRBV20-1; cdr3_length: 9; j_call: TRBJ1-1; d_call: .; cdr3_aa: CSEYGVAFF
v_call: TRBV6-4; cdr3_length: 16; j_call: TRBJ2-3; d_call: .; cdr3_aa: CASSVQGQASTDTQYF